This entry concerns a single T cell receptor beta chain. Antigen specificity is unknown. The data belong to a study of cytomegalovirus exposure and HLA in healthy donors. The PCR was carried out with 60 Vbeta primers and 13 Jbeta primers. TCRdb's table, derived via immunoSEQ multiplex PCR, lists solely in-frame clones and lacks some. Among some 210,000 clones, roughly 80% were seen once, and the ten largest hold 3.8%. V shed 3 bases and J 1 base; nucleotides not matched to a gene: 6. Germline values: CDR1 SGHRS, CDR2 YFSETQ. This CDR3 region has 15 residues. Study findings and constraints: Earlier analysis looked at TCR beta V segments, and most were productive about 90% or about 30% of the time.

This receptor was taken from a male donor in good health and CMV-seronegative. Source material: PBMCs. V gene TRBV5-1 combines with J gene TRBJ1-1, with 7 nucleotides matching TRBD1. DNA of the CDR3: TGCGCCAGCAGCTCCTCAGGGGGGTGGAACACTGAAGCTTTCTTT. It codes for CASSSSGGWNTEAFF.